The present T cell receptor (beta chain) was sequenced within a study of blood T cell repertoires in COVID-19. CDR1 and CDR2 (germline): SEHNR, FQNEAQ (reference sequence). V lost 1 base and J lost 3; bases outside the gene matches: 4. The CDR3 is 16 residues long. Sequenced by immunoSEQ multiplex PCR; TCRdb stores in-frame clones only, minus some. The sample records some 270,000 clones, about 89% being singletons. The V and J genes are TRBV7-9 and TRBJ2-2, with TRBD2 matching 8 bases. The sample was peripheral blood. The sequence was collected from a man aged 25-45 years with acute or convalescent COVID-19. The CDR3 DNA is TGTGCCAGCAGCTTAGTGGCGGGAGGACACACCGGGGAGCTGTTTTTT. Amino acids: CASSLVAGGHTGELFF.